The sequence of this T cell receptor (beta chain) was determined in a study of T cells after yellow fever vaccination. Whole-study findings and limits: Compared with primary, the secondary response was weaker and peaked at day 5, not 15. Only a minor proportion of clonotypes was detected across both CD4 and CD8 compartments. Most primary-vaccination clones recurred post-booster (approximately 95% CD4, more than 85% CD8).

Germline V CDR1 and CDR2: KGHSH, LQKENI. The CDR3 sequence is 16 residues long. Trimming removed 8 bases from V and 2 bases from J; junction bases left unmatched: 11. A process of 5'RACE template switching, which added a universal primer site and UMIs, was used to make TCR cDNA. TCRdb reprocessed the 5' RACE reads via MiXCR and lists one record per CDR3 protein. The sample holds hundreds of thousands of distinct CDR3 sequences, 18% seen once. This clonotype was seen repeatedly, ten times or more. Its antigen is not known. This TCR was recovered from a man aged 18 to 30 who received the YFV17D yellow fever vaccine. The chain joins TRBV18 to TRBJ2-2; TRBD1 agrees at 7 bases. This specimen was PBMCs, taken before the yellow fever booster vaccination. CDR3 coding DNA: TGTGCCAGCAAAAGTTGGGACAGCCAAAACACCGGGGAGCTGTTTTTT. Encoded protein: CASKSWDSQNTGELFF.